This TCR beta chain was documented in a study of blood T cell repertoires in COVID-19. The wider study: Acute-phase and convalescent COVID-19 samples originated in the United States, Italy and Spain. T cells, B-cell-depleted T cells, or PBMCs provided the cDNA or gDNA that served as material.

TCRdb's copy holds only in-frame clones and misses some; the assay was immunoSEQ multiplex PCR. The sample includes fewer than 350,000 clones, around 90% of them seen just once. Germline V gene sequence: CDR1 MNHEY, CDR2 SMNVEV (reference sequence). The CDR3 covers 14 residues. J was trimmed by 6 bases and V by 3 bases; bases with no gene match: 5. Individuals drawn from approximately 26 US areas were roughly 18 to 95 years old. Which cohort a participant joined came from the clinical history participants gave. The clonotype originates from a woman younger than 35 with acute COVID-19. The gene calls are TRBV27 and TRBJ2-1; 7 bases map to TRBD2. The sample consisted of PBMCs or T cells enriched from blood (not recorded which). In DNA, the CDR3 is TGTGCCAGCAGTTTTCGGGGGGATCCCAATGAGCAGTTCTTC. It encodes CASSFRGDPNEQFF.